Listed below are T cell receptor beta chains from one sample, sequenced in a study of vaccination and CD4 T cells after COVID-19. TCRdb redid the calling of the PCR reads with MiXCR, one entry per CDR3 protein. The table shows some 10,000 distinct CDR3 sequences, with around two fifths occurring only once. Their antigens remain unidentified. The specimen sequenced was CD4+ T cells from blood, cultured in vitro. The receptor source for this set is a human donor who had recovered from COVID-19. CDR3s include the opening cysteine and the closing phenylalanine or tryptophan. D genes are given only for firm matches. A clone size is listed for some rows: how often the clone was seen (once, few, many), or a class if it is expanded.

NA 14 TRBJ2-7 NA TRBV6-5 TGTGCCAGCAGTTATCGGGGGTTTATTCACGAGCAGTACTTC CASSYRGFIHEQYF
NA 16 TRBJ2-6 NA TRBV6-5 TGTGCCAGCAGTTACCTACAGGGAACTGGGGCCAACGTCCTGACTTTC CASSYLQGTGANVLTF
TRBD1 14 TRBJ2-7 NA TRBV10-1 TGCGCCAGCAGACCGGGACAGGGCGGCCACGAGCAGTACTTC CASRPGQGGHEQYF
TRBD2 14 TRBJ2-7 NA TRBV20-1 TGCAGTGCTACCAAGACTAGCGGGCCCTACGAGCAGTACTTC CSATKTSGPYEQYF
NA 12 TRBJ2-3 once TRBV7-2 TGTGCCAGCCGCTTATTCGGCGATACGCAGTATTTT CASRLFGDTQYF
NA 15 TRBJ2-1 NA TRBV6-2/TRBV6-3 TGTGCCAGCAGTTACCGGGATCTTACCTACAATGAGCAGTTCTTC CASSYRDLTYNEQFF
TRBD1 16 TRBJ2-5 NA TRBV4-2 TGTGCCAGCAGCCAAACCACGGGACAGGGGGCTGAGACCCAGTACTTC CASSQTTGQGAETQYF
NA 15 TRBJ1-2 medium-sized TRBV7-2 TGTGCCAGCATCCCTGCCGGTAGACAGCTCTATGGCTACACCTTC CASIPAGRQLYGYTF
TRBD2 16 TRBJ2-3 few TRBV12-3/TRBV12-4 TGTGCCAGCAGCCCCGGGACTAGCAGGAACACAGATACGCAGTATTTT CASSPGTSRNTDTQYF
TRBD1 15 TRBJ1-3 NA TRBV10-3 TGTGCCATCACTTCGACAGGGGGCGCTGGAAACACCATATATTTT CAITSTGGAGNTIYF
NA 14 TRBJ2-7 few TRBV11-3 TGTGCCAGCAGCTTAGGACAGAGCTCCTACGAGCAGTACTTC CASSLGQSSYEQYF
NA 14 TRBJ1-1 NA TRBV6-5 TGTGCCAGCAGTTACGATGGCAGGTCTCGGAAGGCTTTCTTT CASSYDGRSRKAFF